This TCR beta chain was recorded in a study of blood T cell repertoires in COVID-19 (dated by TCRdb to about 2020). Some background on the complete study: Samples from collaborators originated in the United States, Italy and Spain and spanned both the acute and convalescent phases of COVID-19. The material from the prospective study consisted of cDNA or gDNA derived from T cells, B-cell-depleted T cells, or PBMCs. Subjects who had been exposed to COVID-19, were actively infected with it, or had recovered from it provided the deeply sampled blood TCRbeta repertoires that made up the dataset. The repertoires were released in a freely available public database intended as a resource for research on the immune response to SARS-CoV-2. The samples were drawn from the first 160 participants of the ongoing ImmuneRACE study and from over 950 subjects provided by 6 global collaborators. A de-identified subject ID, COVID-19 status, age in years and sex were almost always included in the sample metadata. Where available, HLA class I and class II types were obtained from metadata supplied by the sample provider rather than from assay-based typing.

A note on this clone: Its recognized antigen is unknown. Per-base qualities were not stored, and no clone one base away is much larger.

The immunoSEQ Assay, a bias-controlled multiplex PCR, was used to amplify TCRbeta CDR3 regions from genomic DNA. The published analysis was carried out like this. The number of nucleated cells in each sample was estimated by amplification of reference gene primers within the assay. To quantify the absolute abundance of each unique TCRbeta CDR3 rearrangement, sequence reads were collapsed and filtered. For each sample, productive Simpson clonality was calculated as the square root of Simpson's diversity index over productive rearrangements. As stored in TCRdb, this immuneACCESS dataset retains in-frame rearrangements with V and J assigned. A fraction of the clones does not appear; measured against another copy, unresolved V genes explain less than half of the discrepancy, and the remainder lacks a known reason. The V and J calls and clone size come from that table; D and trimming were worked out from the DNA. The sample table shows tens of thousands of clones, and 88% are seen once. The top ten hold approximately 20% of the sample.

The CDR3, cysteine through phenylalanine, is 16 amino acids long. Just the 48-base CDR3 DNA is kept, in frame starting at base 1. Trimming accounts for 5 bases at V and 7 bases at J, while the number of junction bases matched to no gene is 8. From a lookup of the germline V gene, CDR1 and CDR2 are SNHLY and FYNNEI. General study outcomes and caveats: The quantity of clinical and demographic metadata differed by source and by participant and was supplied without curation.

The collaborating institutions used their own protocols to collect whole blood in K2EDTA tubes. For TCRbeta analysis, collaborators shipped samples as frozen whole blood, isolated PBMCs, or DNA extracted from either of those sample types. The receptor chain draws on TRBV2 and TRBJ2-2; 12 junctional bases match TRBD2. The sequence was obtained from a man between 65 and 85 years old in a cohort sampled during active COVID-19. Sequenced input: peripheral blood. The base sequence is TGTGCCAGCAGTACCCGACTAGCGGGAGTGAGCGGGGAGCTGTTTTTT. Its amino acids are CASSTRLAGVSGELFF. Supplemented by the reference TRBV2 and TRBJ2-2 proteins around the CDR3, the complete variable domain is EPEVTQTPSHQVTQMGQEVILRCVPISNHLYFYWYRQILGQKVEFLVSFYNNEISEKSEIFDDQFSVERPDGSNFTLKIRSTKLEDSAMYFCASSTRLAGVSGELFFGEGSRLTVL.